This entry lists 5 T cell receptor beta chains sequenced from one sample in a study of blood T cell repertoires in COVID-19. The data were produced by immunoSEQ multiplex PCR, yet TCRdb's version contains in-frame clones alone and is incomplete. The sample lists approximately 100,000 clones, 85% seen once, with 35% to 45% in the top ten. The sequenced sample was peripheral blood. The receptors shown here come from an older man with acute or convalescent COVID-19.

DNA for the CDR3: TGTGCCAGCAGTTACTTTACAGGGGAGCAGCCCCAGCATTTT. Translation gives CASSYFTGEQPQHF. The genes are TRBV6-2 or TRBV6-3 and TRBJ1-5; 7 bases fit TRBD1. The CDR3 length is 14 residues. The V gene's germline CDR1 is MNHEY and CDR2 SVGEGT. Trimming at V came to 1 base and at J to 7 bases, leaving 4 bases not matched to a gene.

V usage is TRBV19 and J usage is TRBJ2-2; TRBD1 matches 7 bases. This CDR3 comprises 15 residues. The germline V gene has CDR1 LNHDA and CDR2 SQIVND (reference sequence). The trim removed 7 bases at V and 3 bases at J, leaving 8 bases unmatched. In DNA form, the CDR3 reads TGTGCCAGTAAAGAAGGGGGCATGGACACCGGGGAGCTGTTTTTT. Translated: CASKEGGMDTGELFF.

This chain joins TRBV10-3 and TRBJ2-1, with 7 positions matching TRBD2. Per germline, CDR1 ENHRY and CDR2 SYGVKD. Trimming took 11 bases from V and 6 from J; bases not matched to a gene: 19. The CDR3 length is 16 residues. The CDR3 loop is CASTGASGKLFNEQFF. In DNA, the CDR3 is TGTGCCTCAACGGGCGCTAGCGGAAAACTCTTCAATGAGCAGTTCTTC.

The chain has TRBV5-8 and TRBJ2-7; tentative D call: TRBD1 (5 bases). From germline, CDR1 is SGHTS and CDR2 YDEGEE. V was shortened by 1 base and J by 3 bases, with 8 bases between the two germline ends. The CDR3 covers 13 residues. Here the CDR3 reads CASSLTQGYEQYF. CDR3 nucleotide sequence: TGTGCCAGCAGCTTGACTCAGGGCTACGAGCAGTACTTC.

This chain connects TRBV5-1 to TRBJ2-5, with D maybe TRBD2 (5 bases). The length of the CDR3 is 13 residues. Trimming stripped 1 base from V and 4 bases from J, with 8 bases between. Germline values: CDR1 SGHRS, CDR2 YFSETQ. The CDR3 sequence is CASSLWERETQYF. CDR3 in DNA: TGCGCCAGCAGCTTGTGGGAGCGAGAGACCCAGTACTTC.